This T cell receptor (beta chain) was profiled in a study of Ad26.COV2.S vaccination and SARS-CoV-2 variants. Overall study findings and caveats: Vaccine recipients had higher spike-specific TCR breadth than placebo recipients. Possibly, TCR breadth and depth analyses underestimated total T cell responses. Spike-specific responses of CD8+ and CD4+ T cells were reported to display substantial breadth after vaccination. Researchers reported similar non-spike TCR breadth in vaccine and placebo recipients.

A word on this clone: Its specificity is not known.

TCRdb's copy holds only in-frame clones and misses some; the assay was immunoSEQ multiplex PCR. The repertoire has fewer than 150,000 clones, around 86% of them found once; the top ten carry 5%. V trimming: 6 bases; J trimming: 4 bases; junction bases outside the gene matches: 9. In germline, CDR1 is MNHEY, CDR2 SVGAGI. The CDR3 length is 14 residues. The sequencing used peripheral blood, collected after recovery from COVID-19. J is TRBJ2-7 and V is TRBV6-5; 7 nucleotides agree with TRBD1. The origin of this receptor is a human donor who had recovered from COVID-19. The CDR3 reads CASSPGTAGYEQYF. The CDR3, as DNA: TGTGCCAGCAGCCCCGGGACAGCAGGGTACGAGCAGTACTTC.